This T cell receptor (beta chain) was observed in a study of identical twins. Notes on the study in general: Beta out-of-frame twin sharing showed a weaker excess. There is a chance that invariant MAIT and iNKT cells partially muddied zero-insertion analyses. The same donors were not followed; conclusions instead depended on cross-sectional statistical analysis.

Template switching (which added a universal primer site) was used, and cDNA carried unique molecular identifiers. Using its own MiXCR run on the 5' RACE reads, TCRdb lists one record per CDR3 protein. The sample shows about 700,000 distinct CDR3 sequences, around 6.1% of them seen only once. Germline V gives CDR1 DFQATT, CDR2 SNEGSKA (reference sequence). J was trimmed by 5 bases and V by 6 bases; bases with no gene match: 11. The CDR3 has 15 residues. Comment on this clonotype: Antigen specificity is unknown.

This receptor was taken from a man aged 18 to 29 in good health. The sample was naive T cells sorted from blood. The chain uses TRBV20-1 and TRBJ2-5; TRBD2 matches 11 bases. The CDR3 here is CSAPRIAGGPETQYF. The CDR3 nucleotides are TGCAGTGCCCCGAGGATAGCGGGAGGGCCGGAGACCCAGTACTTC.